This T cell receptor beta chain stems from a study of radiation and T cells in renal cell carcinoma. Here immunoSEQ multiplex PCR was the method, and the copy in TCRdb shows in-frame clones only, minus some. The table has over 60,000 clones, over 65% seen once. V was clipped by 5 bases and J by 5 bases, with 12 bases between them. The CDR3 runs 13 residues. Germline-derived CDR1 and CDR2 are SGHTA and FQGTGA. Study-wide findings and caveats: From baseline, blood top tumor clonotypes peaked at 2 weeks post-radiation. Pretreatment tumor biopsies were lacking, so baseline clonotypes are unknown.

Regarding this clone: Its matching antigen is unknown.

Time point specified: blood 4 weeks post-SBRT, at nephrectomy. Treatment specified: 15 Gy SBRT to primary tumor, nephrectomy 4 weeks later. The genes are TRBV7-3 and TRBJ1-1, with unresolved D. Sequencing was performed on blood, taken from a patient whose treatment included radiotherapy and nephrectomy. The source is a woman between 55 and 75 years old with renal cell carcinoma. The CDR3 nucleotides read TGTGCCAGCAGCCTCAATTCGGGAACTGAAGCTTTCTTT. Translated: CASSLNSGTEAFF.